The clone carrying this T cell receptor beta chain was counted between two and nine times. This record comes from a study of CD8 T cells in Susac syndrome. Random hexamers served to reverse transcribe roughly 0.45 to 1 ug RNA. TCRdb ran MiXCR on the immunoSEQ multiplex PCR reads and lists one entry per CDR3 protein. The data show 150,000 to 200,000 distinct CDR3 sequences, around 94% seen once. The CDR3 sequence is 11 residues long. Trimming cost V 5 bases and J 6 bases, with 6 bases left between them. Germline CDR1 reads MNHEY; CDR2 reads SVGEGT. Sequencing was done on a sample of CD4+ T cells from PBMCs. The V call is TRBV6-2 or TRBV6-3, the J call TRBJ2-3; D remains unclear. The clonotype originates from a human donor in good health. Here the CDR3 DNA reads TGTGCCAGCAGTCATGCCGATACGCAGTATTTT. It encodes CASSHADTQYF.